What follows describes a single T cell receptor beta chain. Its antigen is undetermined. The sample comes from a study of cytomegalovirus exposure and HLA in healthy donors. Overall study: Caucasian-associated ancestry cluster membership applied to 75% to 85% of some 400 genotyped donors. The study, taken as a whole, reports: Later on, an analysis showed TCR association rates differing by HLA locus, with DRB1 the most and HLA-C the fewest. As was reported, the HLA-A and HLA-B alleles of most subjects were accurately predicted from TCR beta sequences. HLA allele associations emerged for roughly 16,000 TCR beta sequences in a later analysis, at 0.05 false discovery rate.

Primers included in the PCR were 60 Vbeta and 13 Jbeta primers. The table came from immunoSEQ multiplex PCR; TCRdb's copy has only in-frame clones and leaves some out. The sample has roughly 100,000 clones, and its top ten clones hold about 3.5%. Germline V gene sequence: CDR1 LNHDA, CDR2 SQIVND (reference sequence). With 8 bases removed from V and 4 bases from J, the gap between germline ends came to 9 bases. The CDR3 is 12 residues long. The chain joins TRBV19 to TRBJ1-3; D is perhaps TRBD1 (6 bases). The sequence came from a middle-aged man in good health and CMV-seronegative. The sequenced sample consisted of PBMCs. The CDR3 is CASSQGGNTIYF. In nucleotides, the CDR3 is TGTGCCAGTTCCCAGGGGGGAAACACCATATATTTT.